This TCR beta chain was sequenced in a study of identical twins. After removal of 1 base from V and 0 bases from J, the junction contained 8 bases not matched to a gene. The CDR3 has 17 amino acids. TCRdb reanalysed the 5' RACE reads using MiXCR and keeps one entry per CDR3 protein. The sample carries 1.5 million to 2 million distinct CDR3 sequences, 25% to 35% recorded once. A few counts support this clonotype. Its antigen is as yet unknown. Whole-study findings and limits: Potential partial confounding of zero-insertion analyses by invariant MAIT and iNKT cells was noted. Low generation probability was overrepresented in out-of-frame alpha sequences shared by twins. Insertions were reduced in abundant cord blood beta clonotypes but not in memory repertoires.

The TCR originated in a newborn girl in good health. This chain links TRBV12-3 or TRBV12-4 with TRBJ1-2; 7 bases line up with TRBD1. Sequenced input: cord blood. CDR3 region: CASSLEYRGGANYGYTF. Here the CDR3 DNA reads TGTGCCAGCAGTTTAGAGTACAGGGGAGGAGCTAACTATGGCTACACCTTC.